These T cell receptor beta chains were read from a single sample in a study of shared clonotypes between healthy human individuals. Clones were sequenced by immunoSEQ multiplex PCR, and TCRdb holds only the in-frame ones, with some missing. Among about 2 million clones listed, over 85% were seen once. The sample consisted of naive CD8+ T cells sorted from blood. Receptors were obtained from a man younger than 35 in good health. The conserved cysteine and the conserved F or W are not part of the CDR3 here.

j_call v_call cdr3_aa
TRBJ2-7 TRBV27 ASSLTGTHEQY
TRBJ1-2 TRBV13 ASSLSGSGVYGYT
TRBJ1-1 TRBV9 ASSVDSTLNTEAF
TRBJ1-4 TRBV7-3 ASSLTVDRGLNEKLF
TRBJ2-2 TRBV6-5 ASQVQHTGELF
TRBJ2-7 TRBV27 ASSLRLTYEQY
TRBJ2-6 TRBV9 ASSVHRDSFSGANVLT
TRBJ1-4 TRBV13 ASSFFSHNEKLF
TRBJ2-1 TRBV5-4 ASSSQWGGYNEQF
TRBJ2-1 TRBV29-1 SVGAGSNEQF
TRBJ1-3 TRBV9 ASSVGAAGNTIY
TRBJ2-7 TRBV4-3 ASSQDFGQGEYEQY
TRBJ2-7 TRBV19 ASSPAARSSYEQY
TRBJ1-1 TRBV27 ASTLSGTGNTEAF
TRBJ2-5 TRBV9 ASSDPLGRGEEETQY
TRBJ1-1 TRBV30 AWSVAMENTEAF
TRBJ2-5 TRBV9 ASSHLTSGGDETQY